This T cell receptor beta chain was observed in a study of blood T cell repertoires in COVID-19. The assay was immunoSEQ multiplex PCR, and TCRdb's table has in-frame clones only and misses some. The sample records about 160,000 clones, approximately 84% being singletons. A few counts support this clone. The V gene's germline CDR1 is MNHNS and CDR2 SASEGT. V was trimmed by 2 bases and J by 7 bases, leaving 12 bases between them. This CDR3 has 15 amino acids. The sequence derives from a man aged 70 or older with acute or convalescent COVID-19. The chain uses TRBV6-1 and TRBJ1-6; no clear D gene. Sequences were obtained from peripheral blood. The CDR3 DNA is TGTGCCAGCAGTGAATTGGGCGCTTTGAATTCACCCCTCCACTTT. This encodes CASSELGALNSPLHF.